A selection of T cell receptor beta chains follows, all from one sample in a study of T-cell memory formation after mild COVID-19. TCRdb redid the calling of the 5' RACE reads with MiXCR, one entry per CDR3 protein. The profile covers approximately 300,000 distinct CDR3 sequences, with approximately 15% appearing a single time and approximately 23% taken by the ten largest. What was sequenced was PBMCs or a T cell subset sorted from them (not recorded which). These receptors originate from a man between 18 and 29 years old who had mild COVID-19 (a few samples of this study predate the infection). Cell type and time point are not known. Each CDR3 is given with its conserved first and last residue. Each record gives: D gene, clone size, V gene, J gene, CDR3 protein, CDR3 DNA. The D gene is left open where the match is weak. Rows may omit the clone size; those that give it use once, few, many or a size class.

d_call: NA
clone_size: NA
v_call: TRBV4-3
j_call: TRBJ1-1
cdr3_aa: CASSPGIAGNTEAFF
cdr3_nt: TGCGCCAGCAGCCCGGGGATAGCAGGGAACACTGAAGCTTTCTTT

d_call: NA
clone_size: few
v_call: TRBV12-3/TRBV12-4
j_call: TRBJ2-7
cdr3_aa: CASSTGHLKEYF
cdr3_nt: TGTGCCAGCAGTACGGGACACTTGAAGGAGTACTTC

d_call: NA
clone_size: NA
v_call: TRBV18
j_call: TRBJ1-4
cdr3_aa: CASSPFAIATNEKLFF
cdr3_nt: TGTGCCAGCTCACCATTCGCCATAGCAACTAATGAAAAACTGTTTTTT

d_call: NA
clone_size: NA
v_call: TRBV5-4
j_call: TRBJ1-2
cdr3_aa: CASSPWGFNYGYTF
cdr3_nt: TGTGCCAGCAGCCCCTGGGGGTTTAACTATGGCTACACCTTC

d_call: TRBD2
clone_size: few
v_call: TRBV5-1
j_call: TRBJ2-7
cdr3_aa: CASSSAERDRYEQYF
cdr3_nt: TGCGCCAGCAGCTCTGCAGAGCGGGACCGATACGAGCAGTACTTC

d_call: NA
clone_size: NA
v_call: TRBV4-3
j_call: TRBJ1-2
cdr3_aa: CASSLTAKPNYGYTF
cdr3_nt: TGCGCCAGCAGCCTAACAGCCAAGCCTAACTATGGCTACACCTTC

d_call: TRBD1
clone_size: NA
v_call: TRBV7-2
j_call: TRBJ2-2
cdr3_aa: CASSAQGTPAGELFF
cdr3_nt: TGTGCCAGCAGCGCACAGGGGACGCCTGCCGGGGAGCTGTTTTTT

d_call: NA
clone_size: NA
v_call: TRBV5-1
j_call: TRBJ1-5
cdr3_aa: CASSLLGGSNQPQHF
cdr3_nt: TGCGCCAGCAGCTTGTTGGGGGGGAGCAATCAGCCCCAGCATTTT

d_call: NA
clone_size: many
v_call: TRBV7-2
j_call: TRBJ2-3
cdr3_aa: CASSLIGGSTDTQYF
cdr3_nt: TGTGCCAGCAGCTTGATCGGGGGTAGCACAGATACGCAGTATTTT

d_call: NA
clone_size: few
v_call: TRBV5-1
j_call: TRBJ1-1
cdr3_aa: CASSPRSIGNTEAFF
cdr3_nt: TGCGCCAGCAGCCCCCGGAGCATAGGGAACACTGAAGCTTTCTTT

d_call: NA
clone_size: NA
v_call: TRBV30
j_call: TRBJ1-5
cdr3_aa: CAWTQGGGQPQHF
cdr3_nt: TGTGCCTGGACTCAAGGAGGCGGTCAGCCCCAGCATTTT

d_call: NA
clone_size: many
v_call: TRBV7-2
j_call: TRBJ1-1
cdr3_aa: CASSLEGLGVRTEAFF
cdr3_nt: TGTGCCAGCAGCTTAGAGGGCTTAGGCGTCCGCACTGAAGCTTTCTTT

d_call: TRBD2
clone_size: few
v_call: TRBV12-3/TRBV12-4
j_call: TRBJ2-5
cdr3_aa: CASGASGGVETQYF
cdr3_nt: TGTGCCAGCGGTGCCAGCGGGGGGGTTGAGACCCAGTACTTC

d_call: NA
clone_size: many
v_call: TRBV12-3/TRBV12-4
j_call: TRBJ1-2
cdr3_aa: CASRLGRFYGYTF
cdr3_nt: TGTGCCAGCAGACTGGGACGGTTCTATGGCTACACCTTC

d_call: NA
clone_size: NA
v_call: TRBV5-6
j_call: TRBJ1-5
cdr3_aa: CASSERWGPKEPQHF
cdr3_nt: TGTGCCAGCAGCGAGAGGTGGGGACCAAAGGAGCCCCAGCATTTT

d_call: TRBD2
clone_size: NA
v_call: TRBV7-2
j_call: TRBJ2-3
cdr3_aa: CASSLARTSGGLTDTQYF
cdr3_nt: TGTGCCAGCAGCTTAGCCCGGACTAGCGGGGGCCTCACAGATACGCAGTATTTT

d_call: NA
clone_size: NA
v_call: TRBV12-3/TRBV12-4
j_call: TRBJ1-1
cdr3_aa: CASSKTGMSEAFF
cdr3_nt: TGTGCCAGCAGTAAAACAGGGATGTCTGAAGCTTTCTTT

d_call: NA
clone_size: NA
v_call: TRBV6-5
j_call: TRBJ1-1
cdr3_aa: CASARGYNTEAFF
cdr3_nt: TGTGCCAGCGCAAGGGGCTATAACACTGAAGCTTTCTTT

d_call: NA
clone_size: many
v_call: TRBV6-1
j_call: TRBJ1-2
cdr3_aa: CASSRSGQGTNYGYTF
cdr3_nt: TGTGCCAGCAGTCGAAGTGGGCAGGGGACTAACTATGGCTACACCTTC

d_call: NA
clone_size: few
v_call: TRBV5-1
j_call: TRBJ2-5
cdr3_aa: CASSSGREGEETQYF
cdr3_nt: TGCGCCAGCAGCTCCGGCCGGGAAGGGGAGGAGACCCAGTACTTC

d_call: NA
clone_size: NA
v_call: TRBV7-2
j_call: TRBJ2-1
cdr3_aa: CASSLAAGYEQFF
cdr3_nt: TGTGCCAGCAGCTTAGCGGCAGGTTATGAGCAGTTCTTC

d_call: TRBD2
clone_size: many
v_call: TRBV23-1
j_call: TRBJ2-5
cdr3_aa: CASSQRLAGAQETQYF
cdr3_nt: TGCGCCAGCAGTCAACGGCTAGCGGGGGCCCAAGAGACCCAGTACTTC

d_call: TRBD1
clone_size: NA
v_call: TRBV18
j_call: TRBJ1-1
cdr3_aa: CASSRGTGMNTEAFF
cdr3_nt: TGTGCCAGCTCACGAGGGACAGGCATGAACACTGAAGCTTTCTTT

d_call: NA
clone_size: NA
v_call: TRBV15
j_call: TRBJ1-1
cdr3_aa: CAVGSWADTEAFF
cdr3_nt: TGTGCCGTTGGATCTTGGGCGGACACTGAAGCTTTCTTT

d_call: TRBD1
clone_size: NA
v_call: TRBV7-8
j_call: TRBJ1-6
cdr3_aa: CASSLGGQGSPLHF
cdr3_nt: TGTGCCAGCAGCTTAGGGGGACAGGGGTCACCCCTCCACTTT

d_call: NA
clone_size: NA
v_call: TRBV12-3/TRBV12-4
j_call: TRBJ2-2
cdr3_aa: CASSVSVGSGELFF
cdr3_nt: TGTGCCAGCAGTGTGTCAGTGGGATCCGGGGAGCTGTTTTTT

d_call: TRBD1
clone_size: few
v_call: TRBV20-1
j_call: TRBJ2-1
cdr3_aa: CSAPGQGFLHEQFF
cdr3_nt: TGCAGTGCTCCCGGACAGGGGTTTTTGCATGAGCAGTTCTTC

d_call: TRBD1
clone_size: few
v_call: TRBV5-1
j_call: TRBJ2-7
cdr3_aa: CASSLNTGGVHYEQYF
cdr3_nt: TGCGCCAGCAGCCTAAATACAGGGGGCGTTCACTACGAGCAGTACTTC

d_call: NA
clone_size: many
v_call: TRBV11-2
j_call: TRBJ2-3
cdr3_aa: CASSYRERRDTQYF
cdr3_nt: TGTGCCAGCAGCTACAGGGAACGGAGAGATACGCAGTATTTT

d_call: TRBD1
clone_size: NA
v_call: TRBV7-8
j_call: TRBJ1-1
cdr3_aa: CASSSIPGGRFTEAFF
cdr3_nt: TGTGCCAGCAGCTCTATACCAGGGGGGCGGTTCACTGAAGCTTTCTTT

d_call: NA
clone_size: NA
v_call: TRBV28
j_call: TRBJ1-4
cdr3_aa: CASSSGGAGPEKLFF
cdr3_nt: TGTGCCAGCTCCTCTGGGGGCGCAGGACCTGAAAAACTGTTTTTT

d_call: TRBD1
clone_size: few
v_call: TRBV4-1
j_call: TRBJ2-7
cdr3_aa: CASSQPTGGGSYEQYF
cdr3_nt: TGCGCCAGCAGCCAACCAACAGGGGGAGGCTCCTACGAGCAGTACTTC

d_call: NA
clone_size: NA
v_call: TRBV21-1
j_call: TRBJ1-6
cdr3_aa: CASSKGQGNSPLHF
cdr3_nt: TGTGCCAGCAGCAAAGGACAGGGTAATTCACCCCTCCACTTT

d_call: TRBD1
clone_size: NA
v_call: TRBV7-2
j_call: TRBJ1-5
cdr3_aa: CASSPGTGGGNQPQHF
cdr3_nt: TGTGCCAGCAGCCCGGGGACAGGGGGCGGCAATCAGCCCCAGCATTTT

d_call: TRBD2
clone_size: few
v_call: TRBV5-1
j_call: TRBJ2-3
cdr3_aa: CASSLKAGTSGRVDTQYF
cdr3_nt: TGCGCCAGCAGCTTGAAGGCCGGGACTAGCGGGCGAGTAGATACGCAGTATTTT

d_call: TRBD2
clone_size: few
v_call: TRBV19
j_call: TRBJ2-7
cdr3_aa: CASSPNAGGLPYEQYF
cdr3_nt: TGTGCCAGTAGTCCCAACGCGGGGGGGCTACCCTACGAGCAGTACTTC

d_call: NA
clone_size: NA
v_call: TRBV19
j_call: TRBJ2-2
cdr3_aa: CASSIGGWGTGELFF
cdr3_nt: TGTGCCAGTAGTATAGGGGGATGGGGCACCGGGGAGCTGTTTTTT

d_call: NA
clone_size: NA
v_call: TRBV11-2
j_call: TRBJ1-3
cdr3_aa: CASSHPGAGNTIYF
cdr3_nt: TGTGCCAGCAGCCATCCGGGCGCCGGAAACACCATATATTTT

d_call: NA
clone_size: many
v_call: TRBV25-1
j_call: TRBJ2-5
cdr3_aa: CARGKRLAQETQYF
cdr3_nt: TGTGCCAGAGGGAAGCGGCTAGCGCAAGAGACCCAGTACTTC

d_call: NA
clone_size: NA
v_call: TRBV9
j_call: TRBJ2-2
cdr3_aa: CATRGGASNTGELFF
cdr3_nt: TGTGCCACCAGAGGGGGGGCCTCGAACACCGGGGAGCTGTTTTTT

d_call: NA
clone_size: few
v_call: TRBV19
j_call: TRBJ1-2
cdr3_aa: CASSPDSRTYGYTF
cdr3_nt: TGTGCCAGTAGTCCGGACAGTAGGACGTATGGCTACACCTTC

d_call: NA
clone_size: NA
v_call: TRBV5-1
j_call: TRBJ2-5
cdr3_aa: CASSHADRSLETQYF
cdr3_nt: TGCGCCAGCAGCCACGCCGACAGGAGCCTAGAGACCCAGTACTTC

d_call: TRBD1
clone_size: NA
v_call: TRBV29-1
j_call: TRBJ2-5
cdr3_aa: CSGHSGTGVETQYF
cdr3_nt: TGCAGCGGCCACTCCGGGACAGGGGTAGAGACCCAGTACTTC

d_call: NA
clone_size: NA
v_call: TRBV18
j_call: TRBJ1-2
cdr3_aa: CASSPGTNVDGYTF
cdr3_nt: TGTGCCAGCTCACCTGGGACAAATGTTGATGGCTACACCTTC

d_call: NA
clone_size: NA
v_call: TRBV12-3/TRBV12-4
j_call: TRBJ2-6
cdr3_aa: CASSRPFSGANVLTF
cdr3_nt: TGTGCCAGCAGTCGGCCTTTCTCTGGGGCCAACGTCCTGACTTTC

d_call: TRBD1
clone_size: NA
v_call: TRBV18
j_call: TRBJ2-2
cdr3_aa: CASSFYRGSSGELFF
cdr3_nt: TGTGCCAGCTCATTCTACAGGGGCTCTAGCGGGGAGCTGTTTTTT

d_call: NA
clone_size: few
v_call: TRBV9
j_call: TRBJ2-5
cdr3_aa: CASSVVGGYQETQYF
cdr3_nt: TGTGCCAGCAGCGTAGTGGGGGGTTACCAAGAGACCCAGTACTTC

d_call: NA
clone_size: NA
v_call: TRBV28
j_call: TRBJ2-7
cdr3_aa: CASSPSDAEGSEQYF
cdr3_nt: TGTGCCAGCAGTCCGTCGGACGCGGAAGGGTCCGAGCAGTACTTC

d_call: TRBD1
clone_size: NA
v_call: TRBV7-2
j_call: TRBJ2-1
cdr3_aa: CASSSRGPSSYNEQFF
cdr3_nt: TGTGCCAGCAGCTCCAGGGGGCCGAGCTCCTACAATGAGCAGTTCTTC

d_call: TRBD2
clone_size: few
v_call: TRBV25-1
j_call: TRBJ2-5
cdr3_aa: CASSESKGLAGGDETQYF
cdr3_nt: TGTGCCAGCAGTGAATCGAAGGGACTAGCGGGGGGAGATGAGACCCAGTACTTC

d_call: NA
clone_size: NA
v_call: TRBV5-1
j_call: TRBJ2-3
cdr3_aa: CASSLEGTPSDTQYF
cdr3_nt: TGCGCCAGCAGCTTGGAAGGGACCCCCTCCGATACGCAGTATTTT

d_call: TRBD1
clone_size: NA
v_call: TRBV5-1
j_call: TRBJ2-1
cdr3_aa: CASSRTGGTYNEQFF
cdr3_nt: TGCGCCAGCAGCCGGACAGGGGGTACCTACAATGAGCAGTTCTTC

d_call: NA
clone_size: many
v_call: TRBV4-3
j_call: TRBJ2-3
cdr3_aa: CASSQVQGGTDTQYF
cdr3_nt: TGCGCCAGCAGCCAAGTTCAGGGAGGCACAGATACGCAGTATTTT